Presented here are 3 T cell receptor beta chains from one specimen sequenced in a study of T cell clonality in common variable immunodeficiency. Whole-study results and caveats: Common variable immunodeficiency TCR beta sequences reportedly had fewer deletions and N-nucleotide insertions.

Produced via immunoSEQ multiplex PCR; TCRdb's table is partial and in-frame only. Altogether roughly 20,000 clones were found in the sample, and no singletons occur. Their cognate antigens are unknown. Sequenced: peripheral blood mononuclear cells. Source of these receptors: a human donor with common variable immunodeficiency.

A few counts support this clone. The read ends 3 residues shy of where the CDR3 ends; the end is completed using the germline J gene. This chain joins TRBV7-2 and TRBJ2-7; D is uncertain. The CDR3 length is 13 residues. CDR1 and CDR2 from the germline V gene are SGHTA and FQGNSA. Trimming shortened V by 4 bases and J by 0 bases, and 7 bases separated the two germline ends. CDR3 DNA (partial): TGTGCCAGCAGCTCGAGCCCCTCCTACGAG. Translating it yields CASSSSPSYE. The entire CDR3 reads CASSSSPSYEQYF.

In this sample, this clone turned up a few times. Sequencing ends 3 residues short of the CDR3 end; the germline J gene provides the rest. This chain uses TRBV18 with TRBJ2-5, with 7 bases aligning to TRBD1. From germline, CDR1 is KGHSH and CDR2 LQKENI. The V segment lost 6 bases and the J segment 2 bases; nucleotides outside the gene matches: 6. The CDR3 extends over 14 amino acids. CDR3 bases read: TGTGCCAGCTCCAGCAGGGGGATGCAAGAGACC. It specifies CASSSRGMQET. The whole CDR3 reads CASSSRGMQETQYF. Supplemented by reference TRBV18 and TRBJ2-5, the full variable domain reads NAGVMQNPRHLVRRRGQEARLRCSPMKGHSHVYWYRQLPEEGLKFMVYLQKENIIDESGMPKERFSAEFPKEGPSILRIQQVVRGDSAAYFCASSSRGMQETQYFGPGTRLLVL.

This clone was seen more than once but under ten times. The read ends 3 residues early relative to the CDR3; the germline J gene fills the gap. The chain is built from TRBV6-2 or TRBV6-3 and TRBJ1-2; 7 bases agree with TRBD1. The germline CDR1 and CDR2 sequences are MNHEY and SVGEGT. The junction had 12 bases not matched to a gene; V was cut back by 6 bases and J by 5 bases. The CDR3 spans 15 residues. CDR3 DNA, as far as it was read: TGTGCCAGCAGCCCGACAGGGTTTCGCCAGTATGGC. Translation: CASSPTGFRQYG. The complete CDR3 sequence is CASSPTGFRQYGYTF.